Each of the 21 T cell receptor beta chains below was sequenced from the same sample in a study of blood T cell repertoires in COVID-19. Assay: immunoSEQ multiplex PCR; the TCRdb copy retains only in-frame clones and omits some. The table shows roughly 440,000 clones, with around 88% occurring only once. Sequences were obtained from peripheral blood. The receptors originated from a woman aged 45-65 years with COVID-19, enrolled during active disease.

The chain carries TRBV5-8 and TRBJ1-4, with 8 bases fitting TRBD1. J lost 0 bases, V lost 4 bases, and 14 bases had no gene match. The CDR3 consists of 19 residues. Germline V gene data show CDR1 as SGHTS and CDR2 as YDEGEE. CDR3 sequence reads: CASSQSYGTGGATNEKLFF. The CDR3 DNA is TGTGCCAGCAGCCAAAGCTATGGGACAGGAGGAGCAACTAATGAAAAACTGTTTTTT.

On this clone: The germline gene is not matched at one end of the junction; a read error may be the cause. This chain connects TRBV10-3 to TRBJ1-2; TRBD1 matches at 7 bases. Germline-derived CDR1 and CDR2 are ENHRY and SYGVKD. The CDR3 is 14 amino acids. CDR3 residues: CATSSSSGTDGYTF. The CDR3 coding sequence is TGTGCCACCAGTAGTTCCTCCGGGACAGATGGCTACACCTTC.

CDR3 sequence: CASSLNRGYSYEQYF. In nucleotides, the CDR3 is TGTGCCAGCAGCTTAAACAGGGGGTACAGCTACGAGCAGTACTTC. The V and J genes are TRBV11-2 and TRBJ2-7; TRBD1 matches at 8 bases. Looked up from germline, CDR1 is SGHAT and CDR2 is FQNNGV. V lost 2 bases and J lost 3; bases outside the gene matches: 6. The CDR3 totals 15 residues.

The chain links TRBV28 to TRBJ2-5; no clear D gene. There are 16 residues in the CDR3. The germline V gene encodes CDR1 MDHEN and CDR2 SYDVKM. The V end was cut by 3 bases, the J end by 4 bases, with 18 bases between. The CDR3 DNA reads TGTGCCAGCAGTTTTGGGTCCAGTCAGGCGAGAGAGACCCAGTACTTC. Encoded protein: CASSFGSSQARETQYF.

The chain recombines TRBV30 with TRBJ1-1, with D possibly matching TRBD1 (6 bases). V was pared by 4 bases and J by 9 bases, with 18 bases between. The CDR3 runs 13 residues. Germline CDR1 is GTSNPN and CDR2 is SVGIG (reference sequence). The CDR3 DNA reads TGTGCCTGGATAGCCACTCTCAGGGGTAAAGCTTTCTTT. Translating it yields CAWIATLRGKAFF.

The chain recombines TRBV19 with TRBJ1-3, with unresolved D. Per germline, CDR1 LNHDA and CDR2 SQIVND (reference sequence). V gave up 5 bases and J gave up 5 bases, with 16 bases separating them. This CDR3 has 15 residues. As DNA, the CDR3 is TGTGCCAGTAGTTTCCAAGGAGCCCGGCGAAACACCATATATTTT. Protein: CASSFQGARRNTIYF.

The chain employs TRBV7-9 and TRBJ1-3, with 7 bases identical to TRBD1. J was trimmed by 8 bases and V by 5 bases; bases with no gene match: 9. The germline CDR1 and CDR2 sequences are SEHNR and FQNEAQ (reference sequence). This CDR3 comprises 14 residues. CDR3: CASSREGAGHTIYF. The CDR3 bases are TGTGCCAGCAGCCGGGAGGGGGCCGGGCACACCATATATTTT.

The chain joins TRBV27 to TRBJ2-7, with TRBD2 identical over 8 bases. The CDR3 totals 14 residues. Germline CDR1 reads MNHEY; CDR2 reads SMNVEV (reference sequence). The ends lost 5 bases at V and 4 bases at J; junction bases unmatched: 7. The CDR3: CASSTQRGTYEQYF. The DNA of the CDR3 is TGTGCCAGCAGTACCCAGCGGGGGACATACGAGCAGTACTTC.

This chain joins TRBV27 and TRBJ2-7; 9 bases are shared with TRBD1. The CDR3 totals 14 residues. The trim removed 4 bases at V and 5 bases at J, leaving 6 bases unmatched. Looked up from germline, CDR1 is MNHEY and CDR2 is SMNVEV (reference sequence). The CDR3 is CASSWGQGMDEQYF. The CDR3 region has the DNA TGTGCCAGCAGTTGGGGACAGGGAATGGACGAGCAGTACTTC.

The CDR3: CAIRETAVNYGYTF. The CDR3 DNA reads TGTGCCATCAGGGAGACAGCCGTCAACTATGGCTACACCTTC. The gene calls are TRBV10-3 and TRBJ1-2; perhaps TRBD1 as D (5 bases). Deletions cut 6 bases from V and 2 bases from J, with 13 bases between. The CDR3 consists of 14 residues. CDR1 is ENHRY and CDR2 is SYGVKD in the germline V gene.

The CDR3 nucleotides are TGTGCCAGTAGTATTAGGACAGGTAGCAATCAGCCCCAGCATTTT. It codes for CASSIRTGSNQPQHF. The V call is TRBV19, the J call TRBJ1-5; 7 bases map to TRBD1. Germline trimming cut 3 bases from V and 0 bases from J; bases unmatched to any gene: 2. CDR1 LNHDA and CDR2 SQIVND come from the germline V gene (reference sequence). The CDR3 sequence is 15 residues long.

This rearrangement joins TRBV19 to TRBJ1-2; tentative D call: TRBD1 (5 bases). This CDR3 comprises 17 residues. Trimming left V 6 bases short and J 6 bases short, with 26 bases between. Looked up from germline, CDR1 is LNHDA and CDR2 is SQIVND (reference sequence). CDR3 DNA: TGTGCCAGTAGCGCGGTAGGCGGCAGGGAATTTTTCGATGGCTACACCTTC. This gives the protein CASSAVGGREFFDGYTF.

The rearrangement uses TRBV11-2 and TRBJ1-5, with D perhaps matching TRBD1 (5 bases). Trimming left V 5 bases short and J 7 bases short, with 15 bases between. The CDR3 totals 14 residues. Germline CDR1 reads SGHAT; CDR2 reads FQNNGV. This CDR3 is CASSNGGVKQPQHF. DNA of the CDR3: TGTGCCAGCAGCAACGGGGGAGTCAAGCAGCCCCAGCATTTT.

The V gene is TRBV2, the J gene TRBJ2-1; maybe TRBD2 (6 bases). Germline V CDR1 and CDR2: SNHLY, FYNNEI. With 7 bases removed from V and 8 bases from J, the gap between germline ends came to 18 bases. The CDR3 consists of 14 residues. CDR3 DNA sequence: TGTGCCAGCAAAGAGACTAGAGTTTCCGATGAGCAGTTCTTC. This gives the protein CASKETRVSDEQFF.

V gene TRBV5-1 combines with J gene TRBJ2-1; no firm D call. Germline loops: CDR1 SGHRS, CDR2 YFSETQ. Between the trimmed V and J ends, which lost 2 bases and 10 bases, there was a span of 7 bases. This CDR3 comprises 11 residues. The CDR3 spells CASSFGREQFF. DNA for the CDR3: TGCGCCAGCAGCTTCGGCAGGGAGCAGTTCTTC. Full variable domain (missing parts from reference TRBV5-1 and TRBJ2-1): KAGVTQTPRYLIKTRGQQVTLSCSPISGHRSVSWYQQTPGQGLQFLFEYFSETQRNKGNFPGRFSGRQFSNSRSEMNVSTLELGDSALYLCASSFGREQFFGPGTRLTVL.

V and J are TRBV19 and TRBJ1-6, with 7 bases identical to TRBD1. The CDR3 contains 14 residues. Germline loops: CDR1 LNHDA, CDR2 SQIVND (reference sequence). The junction had 4 bases not matched to a gene; V was cut back by 3 bases and J by 8 bases. The CDR3: CASSIDRAYSPLHF. The CDR3 DNA follows: TGTGCCAGTAGTATTGACAGGGCATATTCACCCCTCCACTTT. Supplemented by reference TRBV19 and TRBJ1-6, the full variable domain reads DGGITQSPKYLFRKEGQNVTLSCEQNLNHDAMYWYRQDPGQGLRLIYYSQIVNDFQKGDIAEGYSVSREKKESFPLTVTSAQKNPTAFYLCASSIDRAYSPLHFGNGTRLTVT.

The gene calls are TRBV19 and TRBJ1-2; tentative D call: TRBD1 (5 bases). Germline-derived CDR1 and CDR2 are LNHDA and SQIVND (reference sequence). The CDR3 consists of 15 residues. V shed 7 bases and J shed 4 bases, with 19 bases lying between them. The CDR3 loop reads CASMRGGETSYGYTF. The CDR3 nucleotides read TGTGCCAGTATGCGCGGGGGGGAGACGAGCTATGGCTACACCTTC.

J is TRBJ1-4 and V is TRBV3-1 (or the pseudogene TRBV3-2), with D unresolved. With 4 bases removed from V and 10 bases from J, the gap between germline ends came to 13 bases. Looked up from germline, CDR1 is LGHDT and CDR2 is YNNKEL (reference sequence). The CDR3 loop spans 13 amino acids. CDR3 loop: CASSRASRGKLFF. The CDR3 coding sequence is TGTGCCAGCAGCCGGGCCTCCCGGGGAAAACTGTTTTTT.

The CDR3 nucleotides are TGTGCCAGCAGCGGAGACACCCGCGGGAGCACCGGGGAGCTGTTTTTT. Its translation is CASSGDTRGSTGELFF. The V call is TRBV2, the J call TRBJ2-2, with 7 bases fitting TRBD2. The germline V gene encodes CDR1 SNHLY and CDR2 FYNNEI. The CDR3 spans 16 residues. The J segment lost 4 bases and the V segment lost 6 bases, leaving 11 bases of the junction unmatched.

This chain uses TRBV18 with TRBJ1-6; no clear D gene. Germline V gene sequence: CDR1 KGHSH, CDR2 LQKENI. This CDR3 comprises 12 residues. Trimming took off 3 bases at V and 8 bases at J, with 5 bases between the two ends. CDR3 DNA: TGTGCCAGCTCACCCGGAGATTCACCCCTCCACTTT. It translates to CASSPGDSPLHF.

V gene TRBV5-1 combines with J gene TRBJ1-2; 11 bases fit TRBD1. Looked up from germline, CDR1 is SGHRS and CDR2 is YFSETQ. The trim removed 3 bases at V and 3 bases at J, leaving 7 bases unmatched. The CDR3 is 16 amino acids. CDR3 residues: CASSSRPGQGDYGYTF. Written as DNA, the CDR3 is TGCGCCAGCAGCTCCCGGCCGGGACAGGGGGACTATGGCTACACCTTC.